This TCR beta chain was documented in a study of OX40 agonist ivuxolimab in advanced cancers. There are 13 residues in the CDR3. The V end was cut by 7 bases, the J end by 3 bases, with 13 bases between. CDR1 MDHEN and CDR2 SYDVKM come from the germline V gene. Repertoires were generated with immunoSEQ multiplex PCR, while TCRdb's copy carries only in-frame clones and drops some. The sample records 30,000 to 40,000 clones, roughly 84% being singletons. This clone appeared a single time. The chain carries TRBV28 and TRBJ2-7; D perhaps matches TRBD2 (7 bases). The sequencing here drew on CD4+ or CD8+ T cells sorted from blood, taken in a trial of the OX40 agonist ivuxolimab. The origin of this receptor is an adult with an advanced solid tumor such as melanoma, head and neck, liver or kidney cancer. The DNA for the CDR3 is TGTGCCAGCATGGGGGGGCCTATCTACGAGCAGTACTTC. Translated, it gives CASMGGPIYEQYF.